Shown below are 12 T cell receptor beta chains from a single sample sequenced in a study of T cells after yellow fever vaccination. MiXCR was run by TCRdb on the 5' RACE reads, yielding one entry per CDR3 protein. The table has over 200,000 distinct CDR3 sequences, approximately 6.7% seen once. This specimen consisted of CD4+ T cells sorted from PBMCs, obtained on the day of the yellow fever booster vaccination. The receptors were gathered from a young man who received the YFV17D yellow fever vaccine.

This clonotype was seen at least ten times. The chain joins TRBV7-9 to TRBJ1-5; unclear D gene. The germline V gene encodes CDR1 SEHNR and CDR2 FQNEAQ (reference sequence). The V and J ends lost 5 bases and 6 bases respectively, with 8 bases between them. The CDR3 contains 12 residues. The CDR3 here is CASSADVQPQHF. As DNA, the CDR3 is TGTGCCAGCAGCGCAGATGTTCAGCCCCAGCATTTT.

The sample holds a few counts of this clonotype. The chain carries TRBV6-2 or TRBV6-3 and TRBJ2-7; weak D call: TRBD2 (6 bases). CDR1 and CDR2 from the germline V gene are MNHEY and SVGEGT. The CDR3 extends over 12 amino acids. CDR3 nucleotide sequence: TGTGCGGAGGAGGGGCCCCCCTACGAGCAGTACTTC. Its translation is CAEEGPPYEQYF.

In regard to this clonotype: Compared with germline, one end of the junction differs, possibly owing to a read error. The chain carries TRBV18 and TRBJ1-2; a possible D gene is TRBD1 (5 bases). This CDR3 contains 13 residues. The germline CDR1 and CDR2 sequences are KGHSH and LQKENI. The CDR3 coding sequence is TGTGCCAGCTCACCTGGGGGAGACTATGGCTGCACCTTC. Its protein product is CASSPGGDYGCTF.

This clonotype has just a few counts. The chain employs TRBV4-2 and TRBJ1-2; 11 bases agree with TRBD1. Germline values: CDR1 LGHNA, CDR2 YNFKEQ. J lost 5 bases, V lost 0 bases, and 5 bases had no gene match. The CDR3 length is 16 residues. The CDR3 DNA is TGTGCCAGCAGCCAAGATTGGACAGGGGGCTGGTATGGCTACACCTTC. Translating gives CASSQDWTGGWYGYTF.

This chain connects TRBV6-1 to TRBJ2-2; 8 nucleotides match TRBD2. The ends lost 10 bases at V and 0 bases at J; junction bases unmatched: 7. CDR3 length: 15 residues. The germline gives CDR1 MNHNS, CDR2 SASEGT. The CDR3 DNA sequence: TGTGCCACTTCGTATAGCGGGGCGAACACCGGGGAGCTGTTTTTT. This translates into CATSYSGANTGELFF.

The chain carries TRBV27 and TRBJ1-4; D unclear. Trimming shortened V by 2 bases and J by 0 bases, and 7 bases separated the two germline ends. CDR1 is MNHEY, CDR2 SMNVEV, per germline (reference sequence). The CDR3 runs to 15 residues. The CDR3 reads CASSLRQATNEKLFF. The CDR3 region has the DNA TGTGCCAGCAGTTTAAGGCAGGCAACTAATGAAAAACTGTTTTTT.

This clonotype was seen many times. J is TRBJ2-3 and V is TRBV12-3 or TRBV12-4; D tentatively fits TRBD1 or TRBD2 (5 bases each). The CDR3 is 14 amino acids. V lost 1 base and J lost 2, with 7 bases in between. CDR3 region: CASSLGGNTDTQYF. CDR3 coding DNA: TGTGCCAGCAGTTTAGGGGGGAACACAGATACGCAGTATTTT.

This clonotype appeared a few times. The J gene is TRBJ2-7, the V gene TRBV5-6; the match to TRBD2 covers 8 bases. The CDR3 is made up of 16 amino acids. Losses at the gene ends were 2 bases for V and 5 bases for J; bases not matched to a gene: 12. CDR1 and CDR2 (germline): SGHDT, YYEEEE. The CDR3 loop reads CASSFVSFSGNDEQYF. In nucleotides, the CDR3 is TGTGCCAGCAGCTTTGTGTCTTTTAGCGGGAACGACGAGCAGTACTTC.

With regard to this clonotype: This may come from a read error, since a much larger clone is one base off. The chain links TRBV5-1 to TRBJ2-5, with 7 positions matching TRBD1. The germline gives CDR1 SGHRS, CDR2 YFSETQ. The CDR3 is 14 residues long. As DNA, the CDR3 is TGCCCCAGCAGCTTAGGACAGGCGCAAGAGACCCAGTACTTC. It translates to CPSSLGQAQETQYF.

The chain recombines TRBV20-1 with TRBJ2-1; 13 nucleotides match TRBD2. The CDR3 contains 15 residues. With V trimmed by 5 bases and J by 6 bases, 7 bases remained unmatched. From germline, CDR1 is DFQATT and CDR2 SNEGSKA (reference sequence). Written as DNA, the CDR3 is TGCAGTGCTCTTATACTAGCGGGAGGGTCCAATGAGCAGTTCTTC. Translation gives CSALILAGGSNEQFF.

CDR3 bases: TGCGCCAGCAGCTACCAGACTAGCGGGAGAGTTGAGACCCAGTACTTC. Translated: CASSYQTSGRVETQYF. The chain uses TRBV5-1 and TRBJ2-5; 12 bases match TRBD2. Germline V gives CDR1 SGHRS, CDR2 YFSETQ. The V and J ends lost 3 bases and 5 bases, in that order; junction bases with no gene match: 8. This CDR3 region has 16 residues.

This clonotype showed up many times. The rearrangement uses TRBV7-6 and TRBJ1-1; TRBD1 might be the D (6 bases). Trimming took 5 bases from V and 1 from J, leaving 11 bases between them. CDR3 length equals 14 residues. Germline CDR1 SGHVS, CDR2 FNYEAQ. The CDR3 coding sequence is TGTGCCAGCAGCGGGGGCAGGGAGAACACTGAAGCTTTCTTT. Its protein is CASSGGRENTEAFF.